This T cell receptor (beta chain) was recorded in a study of naive and memory T cell subsets. An equimolar mix of two oligonucleotides served as the beta constant-region primer for TRBC1 and TRBC2. TCRdb reprocessed the UMI-ligation and nested PCR reads with MiXCR, giving one entry per CDR3 protein. The table has 100,000 or so distinct CDR3 sequences, over 7% seen once; the top ten hold 1.5% to 2%. The receptor was isolated from a human donor in good health. The sample was central memory CD4+ T cells from blood.

The CDR3 DNA reads TGTGCCAGCAAAAGGGGGCTCTACGAGCAGTACTTC. Amino acid sequence: CASKRGLYEQYF. The rearrangement links TRBV28 to TRBJ2-7; the match to TRBD1 covers 7 bases. Trimming took 7 bases from V and 3 from J; bases not matched to a gene: 3. Germline V gene sequence: CDR1 MDHEN, CDR2 SYDVKM. The CDR3 runs to 12 residues.